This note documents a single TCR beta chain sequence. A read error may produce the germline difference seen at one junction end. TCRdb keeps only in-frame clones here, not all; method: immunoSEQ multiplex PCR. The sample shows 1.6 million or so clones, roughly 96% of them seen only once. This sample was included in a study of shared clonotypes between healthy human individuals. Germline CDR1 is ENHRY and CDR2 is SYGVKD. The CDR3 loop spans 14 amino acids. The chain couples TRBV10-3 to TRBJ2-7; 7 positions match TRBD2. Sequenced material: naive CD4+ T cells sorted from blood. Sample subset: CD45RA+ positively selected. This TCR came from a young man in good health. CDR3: CAITETSSIVQQYF. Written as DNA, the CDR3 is TGTGCCATCACTGAGACTAGCAGTATCGTGCAGCAGTACTTC.